A selection of T cell receptor beta chains follows, all from one sample in a study of T-cell reconstitution after alpha-beta-depleted transplantation in children. TCRdb analysed the PCR reads with MiXCR anew, one entry per CDR3 protein. The sample shows around 230,000 distinct CDR3 sequences, roughly 18% of them seen only once. This specimen consisted of PBMCs, mostly from graft donor cells, obtained 360 days after TCRalphabeta/CD19-depleted stem cell transplant. The source of these receptors is a male patient between 2 and 10 years old who had a stem cell transplant for acute lymphoblastic leukemia, so the T cells may come from the graft donor. Each CDR3 is given with its conserved first and last residue. A D gene is named only where the DNA matches it firmly. Clone sizes are given selectively: once, few, many, or a class where the clone is expanded.

D gene	V gene	clone size	J gene	CDR3 protein	CDR3 DNA
TRBD1	TRBV10-1	few	TRBJ2-3	CASSGGQGADTQYF	TGCGCCAGCAGTGGAGGACAGGGGGCAGATACGCAGTATTTT
-	TRBV7-9	-	TRBJ2-4	CASSTQNPLTF	TGTGCCAGCAGCACACAGAATCCCCTCACCTTC
TRBD1	TRBV7-6	few	TRBJ2-2	CASSLMSWDRGPVTGELFF	TGTGCCAGCAGCTTAATGAGTTGGGACAGGGGGCCTGTCACCGGGGAGCTGTTTTTT
-	TRBV5-5	-	TRBJ2-3	CASSLVATPHTQYF	TGTGCCAGCAGCTTGGTGGCAACCCCACATACGCAGTATTTT
TRBD2	TRBV5-5	few	TRBJ2-2	CASSLNRLAGYTGELFF	TGTGCCAGCAGCTTGAACAGACTAGCGGGGTACACCGGGGAGCTGTTTTTT
-	TRBV6-5	-	TRBJ2-5	CASSLDGTQYF	TGTGCCAGCAGTCTAGATGGGACCCAGTACTTC
-	TRBV4-2	-	TRBJ1-5	CASSQSIRGQPERPQHF	TGTGCCAGCAGCCAATCTATCAGGGGCCAGCCCGAGCGGCCCCAGCATTTT
-	TRBV4-3	-	TRBJ2-1	CASSQDRWGGRSYNEQFF	TGCGCCAGCAGCCAAGATCGTTGGGGGGGGCGTTCCTACAATGAGCAGTTCTTC
-	TRBV5-5	-	TRBJ2-7	CASSFTGPSYEQYF	TGTGCCAGCAGCTTTACCGGACCCTCCTACGAGCAGTACTTC
TRBD2	TRBV15	few	TRBJ2-7	CATRERLLLAGEYYEQYF	TGTGCCACCAGGGAACGACTGCTTTTGGCGGGGGAATACTACGAGCAGTACTTC
-	TRBV29-1	many	TRBJ2-1	CSVDWTTTYNEQFF	TGCAGCGTTGATTGGACCACAACCTACAATGAGCAGTTCTTC
TRBD1	TRBV6-1	few	TRBJ1-4	CASRTGTAEKLFF	TGTGCCAGCAGAACCGGGACAGCCGAAAAACTGTTTTTT
TRBD1	TRBV5-1	few	TRBJ1-4	CASSFDRGREKLFF	TGCGCCAGCAGCTTCGACAGGGGGCGAGAAAAACTGTTTTTT
-	TRBV11-1	-	TRBJ1-1	CASSLAFGVDLNTEPFF	TGTGCCAGCAGCTTAGCGTTCGGGGTGGATCTGAACACTGAACCTTTCTTT
-	TRBV4-3	few	TRBJ2-6	CASSQGVGAGANVLTF	TGCGCCAGCAGCCAAGGGGTTGGGGCTGGGGCCAACGTCCTGACTTTC
-	TRBV7-2	-	TRBJ2-3	CASSSAFLATDTQYF	TGTGCCAGCAGCTCAGCCTTCCTAGCCACAGATACGCAGTATTTT
TRBD1	TRBV10-3	few	TRBJ1-1	CAISAGGTIMNTEAFF	TGTGCCATCTCGGCAGGGGGGACCATCATGAACACTGAAGCTTTCTTT
-	TRBV9	few	TRBJ2-1	CASSVEGLRLYNEQFF	TGTGCCAGCAGCGTAGAGGGGTTGAGACTATACAATGAGCAGTTCTTC
TRBD1	TRBV19	-	TRBJ1-2	CASSTGTGRNGYTF	TGTGCCAGTAGTACCGGGACAGGGAGAAATGGCTACACCTTC
-	TRBV4-3	few	TRBJ2-7	CASSQGTVYEQYF	TGCGCCAGCAGCCAAGGGACAGTCTACGAGCAGTACTTC
-	TRBV7-9	many	TRBJ2-5	CASSLSAGETQYF	TGTGCCAGCAGCTTGTCAGCAGGAGAGACCCAGTACTTC
TRBD2	TRBV7-2	-	TRBJ2-5	CASSPSGIQETQYF	TGTGCCAGCAGCCCTAGCGGAATCCAAGAGACCCAGTACTTC
TRBD1	TRBV28	many	TRBJ2-1	CASSRPLGTGTNEQFF	TGTGCCAGCAGCCGGCCCTTGGGGACAGGGACAAATGAGCAGTTCTTC
-	TRBV15	few	TRBJ1-2	CATSRVGPGGDGYTF	TGTGCCACCAGCAGAGTCGGGCCAGGAGGGGATGGCTACACCTTC
-	TRBV6-2/TRBV6-3	-	TRBJ1-1	CATRSTGNTEAFF	TGTGCCACCAGAAGCACAGGGAACACTGAAGCTTTCTTT
-	TRBV7-9	many	TRBJ1-5	CASSLGDSSNQPQHF	TGTGCCAGCAGCTTGGGCGACAGTAGCAATCAGCCCCAGCATTTT
TRBD1	TRBV4-3	-	TRBJ2-1	CASSQGQGNEQFF	TGCGCCAGCAGCCAGGGACAGGGGAATGAGCAGTTCTTC
-	TRBV4-2	few	TRBJ2-7	CASSQGLLDGTGEQYF	TGTGCCAGCAGCCAAGGCCTTTTAGACGGGACCGGCGAGCAGTACTTC
-	TRBV7-8	few	TRBJ1-1	CASSIDGQTGAFF	TGTGCCAGCAGCATCGACGGACAGACCGGGGCTTTCTTT
-	TRBV6-2/TRBV6-3	-	TRBJ1-6	CASSYDRPSSYNSPLHF	TGTGCCAGCAGTTACGATCGACCAAGCTCCTATAATTCACCCCTCCACTTT
-	TRBV5-1	-	TRBJ1-5	CASSLEAGMNQPQHF	TGCGCCAGCAGCTTGGAGGCAGGGATGAATCAGCCCCAGCATTTT
TRBD1	TRBV3-1	-	TRBJ1-2	CASSQQDRGDGYTF	TGTGCCAGCAGCCAACAGGACAGGGGAGATGGCTACACCTTC
-	TRBV7-9	-	TRBJ1-6	CASSGRTQNSPALHF	TGTGCCAGCAGCGGAAGGACACAAAATTCACCGGCCCTCCACTTT
TRBD1	TRBV5-1	-	TRBJ1-1	CASSFGTGGTEAFF	TGCGCCAGCAGCTTCGGGACAGGGGGCACTGAAGCTTTCTTT
-	TRBV13	-	TRBJ2-1	CASGRPSSYNEQFF	TGTGCCAGCGGCCGGCCGAGCTCCTACAATGAGCAGTTCTTC
TRBD2	TRBV15	-	TRBJ2-2	CATSTGGGAPGELFF	TGTGCCACCAGCACCGGCGGGGGGGCGCCCGGGGAGCTGTTTTTT
TRBD1	TRBV5-1	few	TRBJ2-7	CASSINGQGALSYEQYF	TGCGCCAGCAGCATCAACGGGCAGGGGGCTCTCTCCTACGAGCAGTACTTC
-	TRBV5-1	-	TRBJ2-1	CASSFPGDREQFF	TGCGCCAGCAGCTTTCCAGGCGACCGGGAGCAGTTCTTC
-	TRBV11-2	few	TRBJ1-2	CASSLAEMDGYTF	TGTGCCAGCAGCTTAGCCGAGATGGATGGCTACACCTTC
TRBD1	TRBV4-3	few	TRBJ2-7	CASSQGRGPFYEQYF	TGCGCCAGCAGCCAGGGAAGGGGGCCATTCTACGAGCAGTACTTC
TRBD2	TRBV12-3/TRBV12-4	-	TRBJ2-3	CASTLRCNPGLGTQYF	TGTGCCAGCACACTCCGATGCAACCCGGGACTAGGAACGCAGTATTTT
-	TRBV10-3	-	TRBJ2-1	CAISESWGTQYNEQFF	TGTGCCATCAGTGAGTCTTGGGGGACTCAATACAATGAGCAGTTCTTC
TRBD2	TRBV5-1	-	TRBJ2-3	CASSLLVAGAGDTQYF	TGCGCCAGCAGCTTGTTGGTAGCGGGGGCGGGAGATACGCAGTATTTT
-	TRBV4-2	few	TRBJ1-2	CASSQEEKLANLYGYTF	TGTGCCAGCAGCCAAGAAGAGAAACTAGCTAACCTCTATGGCTACACCTTC
TRBD1	TRBV24-1	many	TRBJ2-2	CATSDGTGNTGELFF	TGTGCCACCAGTGACGGGACAGGGAACACCGGGGAGCTGTTTTTT
TRBD1	TRBV6-2/TRBV6-3	-	TRBJ1-1	CASSLPDRGGTEAFF	TGTGCCAGCTCCCTCCCGGACAGGGGCGGCACTGAAGCTTTCTTT
-	TRBV28	-	TRBJ1-2	CASMEHSNYGYTF	TGTGCCAGCATGGAGCACTCTAACTATGGCTACACCTTC
TRBD2	TRBV10-3	few	TRBJ2-2	CAIRKLAGGTTGELFF	TGTGCCATCAGGAAACTAGCGGGGGGAACCACCGGGGAGCTGTTTTTT